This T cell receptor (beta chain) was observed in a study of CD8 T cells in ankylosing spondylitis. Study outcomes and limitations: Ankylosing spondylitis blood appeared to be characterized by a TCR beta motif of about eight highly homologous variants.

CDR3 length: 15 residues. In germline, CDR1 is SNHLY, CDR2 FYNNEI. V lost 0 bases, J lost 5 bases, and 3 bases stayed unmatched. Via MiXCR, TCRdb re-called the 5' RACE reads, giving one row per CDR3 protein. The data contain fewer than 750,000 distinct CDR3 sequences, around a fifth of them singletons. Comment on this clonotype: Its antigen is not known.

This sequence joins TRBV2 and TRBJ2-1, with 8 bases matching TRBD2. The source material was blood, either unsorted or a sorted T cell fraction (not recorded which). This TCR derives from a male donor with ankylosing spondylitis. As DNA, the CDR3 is TGTGCCAGCAGTGAAGCTAGCGGGGCTCACAATGAGCAGTTCTTC. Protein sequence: CASSEASGAHNEQFF.